The rows below give T cell receptor beta chains drawn from one sample of a study of blood T cells in healthy people across ages. In TCRdb, the 5' RACE reads were re-called with MiXCR into one record per CDR3 protein. The table has about 500,000 distinct CDR3 sequences, approximately 25% seen once. These data were also reused for a study on T cells of mothers and their children.

Sequencing was done on a sample of blood. The receptor source for this set is a boy younger than 18 in good health. Each CDR3 is given with its conserved first and last residue. Size tells how often a clone was seen (once, few, many) or the class of an expanded clone, and some rows leave it out.

18 | NA | TRBJ2-5 | TRBV5-5 | CASSPTSAGGRAFETQYF
16 | few | TRBJ2-1 | TRBV4-3 | CASSQDQRLSGDEQFF
15 | few | TRBJ2-7 | TRBV28 | CASSPDRGASYEQYF
16 | many | TRBJ2-5 | TRBV5-1 | CASSLEGGSPQETQYF
15 | once | NA | TRBV10-3 | CAISEKSGRADEQFF
16 | many | TRBJ2-5 | TRBV7-2 | CASSPLAGGRWETQYF
13 | NA | TRBJ2-1 | TRBV29-1 | CSVRLSTWNEQFF
17 | few | TRBJ2-1 | TRBV5-1 | CASSLVPTSGIGNEQFF
17 | NA | TRBJ2-5 | TRBV27 | CVSSPWAPSGTSRGQYF
13 | NA | TRBJ1-2 | TRBV7-9 | CASSLKQGYGYTF
13 | many | TRBJ2-2 | TRBV11-2 | CASSLTNTGELFF
12 | NA | TRBJ1-2 | TRBV28 | CASREGIYGYTF
18 | few | TRBJ2-5 | TRBV2 | CASSEGLAGLSFQETQYF
13 | NA | TRBJ2-3 | TRBV7-3 | CASEGPGGDTQYF
11 | NA | TRBJ2-3 | TRBV12-3/TRBV12-4 | CARVIADTQYF
15 | many | TRBJ2-7 | TRBV7-8 | CASSLMAGGSYEQYF
15 | NA | TRBJ1-5 | TRBV20-1 | CSTRDDRGGNQPQHF
13 | few | TRBJ2-1 | TRBV12-5 | CASPRGQYNEQFF
14 | NA | TRBJ2-5 | TRBV2 | CASSEGQGGETQYF
14 | few | TRBJ1-2 | TRBV2 | CASKEQGINYGYTF
14 | NA | TRBJ1-4 | TRBV6-5 | CASREQGTNEKLFF
16 | NA | TRBJ2-1 | TRBV27 | CASSKGVSGGYNEQFF
15 | few | TRBJ2-1 | TRBV6-2/TRBV6-3 | CASSPRTSGGNEQFF
15 | NA | TRBJ2-3 | TRBV4-1 | CASSQDWAETDTQYF
17 | few | TRBJ1-1 | TRBV20-1 | CSAWGGTGTGGHTEAFF
15 | few | TRBJ2-6 | TRBV13 | CASSLLRSGANVLTF
15 | few | TRBJ2-4 | TRBV28 | CASKSVGTLGDIQYF
17 | few | TRBJ2-5 | TRBV28 | CASATSGRDRYQETQYF
13 | few | TRBJ2-5 | TRBV6-2/TRBV6-3 | CASSLQNQETQYF
17 | few | TRBJ2-3 | TRBV7-6 | CASSPGPPSGGTDTQYF
14 | few | TRBJ1-1 | TRBV4-3 | CASTPGRQDTEAFF
16 | many | TRBJ2-1 | TRBV24-1 | CATSDPTLTGFNEQFF
12 | once | TRBJ2-5 | TRBV20-1 | CSAREGGATQYF
13 | NA | TRBJ2-1 | TRBV27 | CASSLGVEYEQFF
15 | NA | TRBJ2-1 | TRBV2 | CASSAGSGGIDEQFF
15 | NA | TRBJ2-1 | TRBV7-3 | CASSLTGTGQNEQFF
15 | few | TRBJ1-1 | TRBV15 | CATSELLSGRTEAFF
15 | many | TRBJ2-5 | TRBV5-1 | CASSLVAGPQETQYF
14 | NA | TRBJ1-5 | TRBV9 | CASSVDGAGQPQHF
16 | NA | TRBJ2-3 | TRBV20-1 | CSAMYRADSSGDTQYF
13 | NA | TRBJ1-1 | TRBV29-1 | CSARTGQRTEAFF
17 | few | TRBJ2-7 | TRBV6-1 | CASSPPRDRGMVYEQYF
14 | many | TRBJ2-2 | TRBV6-5 | CASSYRQNTGELFF
16 | few | TRBJ2-7 | TRBV20-1 | CSARLIQGKDYYEQYF
13 | few | TRBJ2-4 | TRBV12-3/TRBV12-4 | CASSHPSLGIQYF
16 | NA | TRBJ1-3 | TRBV4-1 | CASSQGGARGRNTIYF
11 | NA | TRBJ2-1 | TRBV25-1 | CASRLIYEQFF
15 | NA | TRBJ2-7 | TRBV4-1 | CASSQRPSVAYEQYF
15 | NA | TRBJ1-6 | TRBV12-3/TRBV12-4 | CASIKGSSYNSPLHF
16 | NA | TRBJ1-2 | TRBV6-4 | CASSLYPGQPNYGYTF
16 | NA | TRBJ2-5 | TRBV7-2 | CASSLGTQGHGETQYF
15 | few | TRBJ2-1 | TRBV7-2 | CASSLAASGSHEQFF
14 | few | TRBJ2-1 | TRBV20-1 | CSARDLASGYEQFF
14 | once | TRBJ2-3 | TRBV18 | CASSLQGAADTQYF
19 | NA | TRBJ2-2 | TRBV5-4 | CASSLLAGGPNLNTGELFF
14 | few | TRBJ2-4 | TRBV9 | CASSARTSESIQYF
15 | few | TRBJ2-6 | TRBV7-2 | CASSKQGYGANVLTF
15 | few | TRBJ2-1 | TRBV18 | CASSPVAGSYNEQFF
18 | NA | TRBJ2-1 | TRBV2 | CASSFRLWEFGMTCGQCF